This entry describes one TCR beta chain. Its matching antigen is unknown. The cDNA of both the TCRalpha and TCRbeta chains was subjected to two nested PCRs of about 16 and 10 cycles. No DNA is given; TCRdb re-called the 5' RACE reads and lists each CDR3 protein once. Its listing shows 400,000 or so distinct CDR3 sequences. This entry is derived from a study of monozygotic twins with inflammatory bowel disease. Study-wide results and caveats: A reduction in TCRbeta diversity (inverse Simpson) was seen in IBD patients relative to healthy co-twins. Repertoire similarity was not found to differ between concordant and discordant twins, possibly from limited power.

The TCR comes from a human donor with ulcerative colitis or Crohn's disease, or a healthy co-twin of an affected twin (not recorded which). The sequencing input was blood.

CDR3 protein: CASTETLAGDTQYF. The chain combines TRBV5-1 with TRBJ2-3. The CDR3 totals 14 residues. CDR1 is SGHRS, CDR2 YFSETQ, per germline.